This TCR beta chain was found in a study of cytomegalovirus exposure and HLA in healthy donors. Findings and caveats of the study: A later analysis found most CMV-associated TCR beta chains apparently HLA-restricted. Cytomegalovirus-associated status was assigned to some 180 TCR beta chains. Several of the most significant clusters were apparently associated with common viral pathogens in a later analysis. A later analysis showed that HLA-associated TCR beta chains had undergone more clonal expansion than equally common others.

It was with 60 Vbeta and 13 Jbeta primers that the PCR ran. The table came from immunoSEQ multiplex PCR; TCRdb's copy has only in-frame clones and leaves some out. The sample consists of 140,000 to 150,000 clones, around 75% of them appearing once. Germline lookup yields CDR1 GTSNPN and CDR2 SVGIG (reference sequence). CDR3 length equals 15 residues. Trimming took 1 base from V and 2 from J, leaving 15 bases between them. Comments on this clone: Its specificity is not known.

The sequencing input was PBMCs. The receptor was derived from a woman in her thirties or forties in good health and CMV-seronegative. V gene TRBV30 combines with J gene TRBJ2-7, with D perhaps matching TRBD2 (5 bases). In nucleotides, the CDR3 is TGTGCCTGGAGTGCCGGGAAGAAAGTTCCCTACGAGCAGTACTTC. Protein sequence: CAWSAGKKVPYEQYF.